Sequencing of this TCR beta chain was carried out in a study of blood T cells in healthy people across ages. Overall study results and limits: Those diversity estimates obtained from one million T cells were thought to be underestimates.

Using a J-beta primer mix together with a sample-barcoded 5' primer, a second PCR was run for about 7 to 12 cycles. Researchers report that a template-switch adaptor with 12 random nucleotides tagged each cDNA molecule. A single record per CDR3 protein comes from TCRdb applying MiXCR to the 5' RACE reads. The table shows hundreds of thousands of distinct CDR3 sequences, with 29% occurring only once. The CDR3 length is 18 residues. Germline CDR1 SGHNT, CDR2 YYREEE (reference sequence). The ends lost 4 bases at V and 4 bases at J; junction bases unmatched: 9. This clonotype came up many times. The antigen is undetermined. Each sample yielded at least 6 micrograms of PBMC total RNA.

The receptor was isolated from a woman of 80 years or more in good health. The rearrangement joins TRBV5-4 to TRBJ2-6, with 12 bases matching TRBD1. The sequencing input was blood. The CDR3 region is CASSLPGQGASGANVLTF. The CDR3 bases are TGTGCCAGCAGCCTACCGGGACAGGGGGCGTCAGGGGCCAACGTCCTGACTTTC.